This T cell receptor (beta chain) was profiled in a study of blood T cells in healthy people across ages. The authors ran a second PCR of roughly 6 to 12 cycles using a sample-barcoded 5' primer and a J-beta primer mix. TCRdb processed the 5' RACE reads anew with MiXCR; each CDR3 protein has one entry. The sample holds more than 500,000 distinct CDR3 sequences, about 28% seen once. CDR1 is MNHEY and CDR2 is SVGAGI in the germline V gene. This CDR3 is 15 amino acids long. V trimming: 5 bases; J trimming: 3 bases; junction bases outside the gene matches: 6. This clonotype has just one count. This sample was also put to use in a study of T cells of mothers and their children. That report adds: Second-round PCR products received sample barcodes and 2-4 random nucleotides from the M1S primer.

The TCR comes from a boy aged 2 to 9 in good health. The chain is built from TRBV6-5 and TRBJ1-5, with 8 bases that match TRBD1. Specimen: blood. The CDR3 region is CASSGRTGSNQPQHF. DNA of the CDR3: TGTGCCAGCAGTGGCCGGACAGGGTCCAATCAGCCCCAGCATTTT.